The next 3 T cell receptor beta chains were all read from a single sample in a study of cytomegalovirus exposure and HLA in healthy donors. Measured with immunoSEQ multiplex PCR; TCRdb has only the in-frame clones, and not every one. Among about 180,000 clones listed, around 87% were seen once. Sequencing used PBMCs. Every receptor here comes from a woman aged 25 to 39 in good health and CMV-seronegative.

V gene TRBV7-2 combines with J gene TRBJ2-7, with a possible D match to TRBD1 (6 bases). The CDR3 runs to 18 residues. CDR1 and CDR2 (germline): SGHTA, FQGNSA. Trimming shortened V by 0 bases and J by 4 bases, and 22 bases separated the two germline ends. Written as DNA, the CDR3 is TGTGCCAGCAGCTTAGCAATGTGGAGAGGGGACACCTCGTACGAGCAGTACTTC. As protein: CASSLAMWRGDTSYEQYF.

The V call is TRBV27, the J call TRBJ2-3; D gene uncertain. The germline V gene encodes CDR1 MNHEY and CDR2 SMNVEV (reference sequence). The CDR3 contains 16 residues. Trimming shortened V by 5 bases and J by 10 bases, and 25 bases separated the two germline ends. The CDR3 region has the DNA TGTGCCAGCAGTCCGAAAGACCCGCTTAGAACAGAAGCGCAGTATTTT. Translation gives CASSPKDPLRTEAQYF.

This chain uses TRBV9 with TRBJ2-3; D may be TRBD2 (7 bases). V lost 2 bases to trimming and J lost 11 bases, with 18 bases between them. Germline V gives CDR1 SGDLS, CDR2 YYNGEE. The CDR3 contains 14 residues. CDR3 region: CASSVGGPASEQYF. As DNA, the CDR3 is TGTGCCAGCAGCGTGGGGGGGCCCGCGAGTGAGCAGTATTTT. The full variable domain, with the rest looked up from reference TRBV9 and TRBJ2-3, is DSGVTQTPKHLITATGQRVTLRCSPRSGDLSVYWYQQSLDQGLQFLIQYYNGEERAKGNILERFSAQQFPDLHSELNLSSLELGDSALYFCASSVGGPASEQYFGPGTRLTVL.